Listed below are T cell receptor beta chains from one sample, sequenced in a study of vaccination and CD4 T cells after COVID-19. These receptors have no known antigen. TCRdb itself ran the PCR reads through MiXCR, one entry per CDR3 protein. The sample has roughly 20,000 distinct CDR3 sequences; roughly half are singletons. Input material: CD4+ T cells from blood, cultured in vitro. These TCRs come from a human donor who had recovered from COVID-19. Each CDR3 is given with its conserved first and last residue. Fields, in order: CDR3 length, J gene, V gene, D gene, clone size, CDR3 DNA, CDR3 protein. The D gene is left open where the match is weak. Where a row states a size, it is once, few, many or the class of an expanded clone; other rows omit it.

15	TRBJ2-1	TRBV7-6	TRBD2	-	TGTGCCAGCAGCACCGGGACTAGTTCGGGGAATGAGCAGTTCTTC	CASSTGTSSGNEQFF
14	TRBJ2-7	TRBV28	TRBD1	few	TGTGCCAGCAGTCTTTGGGACAGGGGAGCCGAGCAGTACTTC	CASSLWDRGAEQYF
15	TRBJ1-6	TRBV30	-	few	TGTGCCTGGACTTATGGGGCGACGGGTGGCCCACCCCTCCACTTT	CAWTYGATGGPPLHF
15	TRBJ1-2	TRBV12-3/TRBV12-4	TRBD1	-	TGTGCCAGCAGTTCCCCATCAGGGGGATACTATGGCTACACCTTC	CASSSPSGGYYGYTF
15	TRBJ2-3	TRBV15	-	few	TGTGCCACCAGCAGAGGTCAGGTAACCACAGATACGCAGTATTTT	CATSRGQVTTDTQYF
13	TRBJ2-5	TRBV7-9	-	medium-sized	TGTGCCAGCAGCCAGGGGGGCTATGAGACCCAGTACTTC	CASSQGGYETQYF
12	TRBJ2-5	TRBV20-1	-	-	TGCAGTGCTACTACAGCGACCGAGGCCCAGTACTTC	CSATTATEAQYF
13	TRBJ1-3	TRBV6-1	-	-	TGTGCCAGCACCACGGGGGGTGGAAACACCATATATTTT	CASTTGGGNTIYF
16	TRBJ2-5	TRBV24-1	-	few	TGTGCCACCAGTGACATCTCAGGGTCTGGTCTGGAGACCCAGTACTTC	CATSDISGSGLETQYF
14	TRBJ1-1	TRBV20-1	-	few	TGCAGTGCTAGATGGGGCACGGAGAACACTGAAGCTTTCTTT	CSARWGTENTEAFF
15	TRBJ1-5	TRBV6-1	-	few	TGTGCCAGCAGACTCTTGGCAGGGAGCAATCAGCCCCAGCATTTT	CASRLLAGSNQPQHF
13	TRBJ1-6	TRBV3-1	TRBD1	-	TGTGCCAGCAGTCGGGACAGTAATTCACCCCTCCACTTT	CASSRDSNSPLHF
13	TRBJ1-6	TRBV30	TRBD1	few	TGTGCCTGCTCCAGGGGGGATGATTCACCCCTCCACTTT	CACSRGDDSPLHF
19	TRBJ1-4	TRBV7-9	-	-	TGTGCCAGCAGCCACTTGGGACTACGGAGGCCCTCAACTAATGAAAAACTGTTTTTT	CASSHLGLRRPSTNEKLFF
14	TRBJ1-5	TRBV5-5	-	-	TGTGCCAGCAGCTTTACCGACACCCCTAGGCCCCAGCATTTT	CASSFTDTPRPQHF
15	TRBJ1-5	TRBV6-1	-	-	TGTGCCAGCAGTGCCCGACAGAGTAGCAATCAGCCCCAGCATTTT	CASSARQSSNQPQHF
16	TRBJ2-2	TRBV10-3	-	-	TGTGCCATCAGTGAGCCGGCAGGGGTGGGTACCGGGGAGCTGTTTTTT	CAISEPAGVGTGELFF
14	TRBJ1-5	TRBV2	-	-	TGTGCCAGCAGTGCAGGGAATAGCAATCAGCCCCAGCATTTT	CASSAGNSNQPQHF
12	TRBJ1-1	TRBV6-5	TRBD1	-	TGTGCCAGCAGTTCCCGGACAGGAGAAGCTTTCTTT	CASSSRTGEAFF
16	TRBJ2-4	TRBV19	-	-	TGTGCCAGTGGGAAGCTCCCTGGAGAGGGGAAAAACATTCAGTACTTC	CASGKLPGEGKNIQYF
11	TRBJ2-3	TRBV12-3/TRBV12-4	-	-	TGTGCCAGCAGTTTAACAGATACGCAGTATTTT	CASSLTDTQYF
13	TRBJ1-2	TRBV6-1	TRBD1	few	TGTGCCAGCAGCCCCGGGACAGGGGGGAGCTACACCTTC	CASSPGTGGSYTF
14	TRBJ2-3	TRBV24-1	-	-	TGTGCCACCAGTGACGGGGAGCCTAGGGATACGCAGTATTTT	CATSDGEPRDTQYF
14	TRBJ1-6	TRBV28	TRBD1	-	TGTGCCAGCACCTCGGGACAGCCAAATTCACCCCTCCACTTT	CASTSGQPNSPLHF
14	TRBJ1-1	TRBV19	-	-	TGTGCCAGTAGCAAACAGGGAGAGAACACTGAAGCTTTCTTT	CASSKQGENTEAFF
15	TRBJ1-2	TRBV5-1	-	-	TGCGCCAGCAGCTTGGTGGTACAGGGTATTGATGGCTACACCTTC	CASSLVVQGIDGYTF
14	TRBJ1-2	TRBV28	-	few	TGTGCCAGCAGGCCGACGGGGCGGGTTTATGGCTACACCTTC	CASRPTGRVYGYTF
13	TRBJ1-4	TRBV20-1	-	-	TGCAGTGCTAGTGCCGCAACTAATGAAAAACTGTTTTTT	CSASAATNEKLFF
13	TRBJ2-5	TRBV4-1	-	-	TGCGCCAGCAGCCCCTTCAGGGAAGAGACCCAGTACTTC	CASSPFREETQYF
14	TRBJ1-5	TRBV7-2	-	-	TGTGCCAGCAGCTTCCGGGGGAGCAATCAGCCCCAGCATTTT	CASSFRGSNQPQHF
16	TRBJ1-3	TRBV20-1	-	few	TGCAGTGCTAGAGGCCCTTCTTCGTTCTCTGGAAACACCATATATTTT	CSARGPSSFSGNTIYF
14	TRBJ1-1	TRBV18	TRBD1	-	TGTGCCAGCTCACCACAGGGGGCCGGCACTGAAGCTTTCTTT	CASSPQGAGTEAFF
16	TRBJ2-6	TRBV6-2/TRBV6-3	TRBD1	few	TGTGCCAGCAGAGAGACAGGGGGCTCTGGGGCCAACGTCCTGACTTTC	CASRETGGSGANVLTF
14	TRBJ2-3	TRBV7-7	-	-	TGTGCTAGCAGCCCTCGACTAGAAGCGGATACGCAGTATTTT	CASSPRLEADTQYF
15	TRBJ1-5	TRBV20-1	-	-	TGCAGTGCTAGAGATACGATGGGGGGAAATCAGCCCCAGCATTTT	CSARDTMGGNQPQHF
15	TRBJ2-1	TRBV6-1	-	-	TGTGCCAGCAGTGAGGGGGGAACAGTCTACAATGAGCAGTTCTTC	CASSEGGTVYNEQFF
17	TRBJ1-5	TRBV28	-	few	TGTGCCAGCAGTTTAATCCAGGGCGGTCGGCTCAATCAGCCCCAGCATTTT	CASSLIQGGRLNQPQHF
15	TRBJ2-7	TRBV11-3	-	-	TGTGCCAGCAGCTTAGGGGGCAGCCGGGGGTACGAGCAGTACTTC	CASSLGGSRGYEQYF
13	TRBJ1-1	TRBV6-5	-	few	TGTGCCAGCAGTTTCCAGGGGAACACTGAAGCTTTCTTT	CASSFQGNTEAFF
12	TRBJ1-1	TRBV18	-	-	TGTGCCAGCTCACCCACACAGCCCCCCGCTTTCTTT	CASSPTQPPAFF
14	TRBJ2-3	TRBV6-1	TRBD2	-	TGTGCCAGCAGTGCTAGCGGGATCACAGATACGCAGTATTTT	CASSASGITDTQYF
14	TRBJ2-7	TRBV12-3/TRBV12-4	-	-	TGTGCCAGCAGTTTCGGAGGGACGCGCTACGAGCAGTACTTC	CASSFGGTRYEQYF
17	TRBJ1-5	TRBV30	TRBD1	few	TGTGCCTGGAGCACCGGGACAGGGGTCCGAAAGGCTCAGCCCCAGCATTTT	CAWSTGTGVRKAQPQHF
17	TRBJ1-3	TRBV19	-	-	TGTGCCAGTAGTTTTACTCCGGGACCCTCCTCTGGAAACACCATATATTTT	CASSFTPGPSSGNTIYF
16	TRBJ2-5	TRBV20-1	TRBD2	-	TGCAGTGCTAGAGATCTGCTAGCGGGGACCCAAGAGACCCAGTACTTC	CSARDLLAGTQETQYF
17	TRBJ2-5	TRBV2	TRBD2	-	TGTGCCAGCAGTGAAGACACTAGCGGGAGGGCTGGGGAGACCCAGTACTTC	CASSEDTSGRAGETQYF
13	TRBJ2-7	TRBV7-2	TRBD1	-	TGTGCCAGCAGTTTGGGACAGGACAACGAGCAGTACTTC	CASSLGQDNEQYF